This entry lists 9 T cell receptor beta chains sequenced from one sample in a study of neurological immune-mediated disorders. One entry per CDR3 protein, called by TCRdb with MiXCR from the 5' RACE reads. Found here are 50,000 or so distinct CDR3 sequences, around a sixth of them singletons; the top ten hold 3.5% to 4.5%. Input material: PBMCs. The source is a man aged 55 to 70 in good health.

This clonotype was recorded at least ten times. The chain couples TRBV5-1 to TRBJ2-3, with 8 bases that match TRBD2. The junction had 7 bases not matched to a gene; V was cut back by 4 bases and J by 0 bases. CDR3 length equals 16 residues. Germline CDR1 and CDR2: SGHRS and YFSETQ. CDR3 protein: CASSHGLAVSTDTQYF. CDR3 nucleotides: TGCGCCAGCAGCCATGGACTAGCAGTTAGCACAGATACGCAGTATTTT.

This clonotype turned up a few times. An end of the junction differs from the germline gene, which may be a read error. This rearrangement joins TRBV12-3 or TRBV12-4 to TRBJ2-7; D unclear. The CDR3 is 13 residues long. The CDR3 DNA reads TGTGCCAGCAGTTTAGGCGGATCCTTCGAGCAGTACTTC. This codes for CASSLGGSFEQYF.

This clonotype was found many times. The chain combines TRBV24-1 with TRBJ2-2; D is perhaps TRBD1 (5 bases). Germline CDR1 KGHDR, CDR2 SFDVKD. The length of the CDR3 is 16 residues. Trimming left V 1 base short and J 0 bases short, with 8 bases between. CDR3 loop: CATSDFDSANTGELFF. The DNA of the CDR3 is TGTGCCACCAGTGATTTCGACAGTGCGAACACCGGGGAGCTGTTTTTT.

The chain recombines TRBV14 with TRBJ1-2, with 7 bases identical to TRBD1. This CDR3 region has 14 residues. V trimming: 3 bases; J trimming: 9 bases; junction bases outside the gene matches: 10. Germline V lookup: CDR1 SGHDN, CDR2 FVKESK. DNA of the CDR3: TGTGCCAGCAGCCAGACCAGACAGGGTCGAAGCTACACCTTC. Its translation: CASSQTRQGRSYTF.

This clonotype has a count of ten or more. V gene TRBV20-1 combines with J gene TRBJ1-6; TRBD1 matches at 7 bases. The V gene end was trimmed by 3 bases and the J gene end by 7 bases; junction bases not matched to a gene: 3. The germline V gene has CDR1 DFQATT and CDR2 SNEGSKA (reference sequence). This CDR3 region has 13 residues. In nucleotides, the CDR3 is TGCAGTGCTAGTTCCAGGGGGAATTCACCCCTCCACTTT. Translation gives CSASSRGNSPLHF.

In this sample, this clonotype turned up many times. This chain connects TRBV6-1 to TRBJ2-3; 11 positions match TRBD2. The CDR3 runs to 16 residues. Germline V gene lookup returns CDR1 MNHNS and CDR2 SASEGT. Germline trimming cut 4 bases from V and 4 bases from J; bases unmatched to any gene: 7. CDR3 sequence reads: CASSVGGSGRADTQYF. Written as DNA, the CDR3 is TGTGCCAGCAGTGTTGGGGGTAGCGGGAGGGCAGATACGCAGTATTTT.

This clonotype showed up many times. The chain employs TRBV29-1 and TRBJ2-7; 9 nucleotides align to TRBD1. V trimming: 6 bases; J trimming: 7 bases; junction bases outside the gene matches: 10. This CDR3 is built from 13 residues. Germline assignment: CDR1 SQVTM and CDR2 ANQGSEA. The CDR3 DNA sequence: TGCAGCGTCCCGGGACAGGGATGGGGAGAGCAGTACTTC. Translation: CSVPGQGWGEQYF.

This clonotype was observed many times. The chain combines TRBV12-3 or TRBV12-4 with TRBJ1-1, with D unresolved. This CDR3 has 13 amino acids. The ends were cut back, 6 bases at V and 7 bases at J, with 15 bases in the middle. The CDR3 nucleotides read TGTGCCAGCAGCCTTACAGAGTCTCGTGAAGCTTTCTTT. It translates to CASSLTESREAFF.

This clonotype was observed at least ten times. The genes are TRBV5-1 and TRBJ2-5; D perhaps matches TRBD1 (5 bases). The CDR3 contains 15 residues. From germline, CDR1 is SGHRS and CDR2 YFSETQ. The V gene lost 2 bases and the J gene lost 2 bases, with 13 bases spanning the gap. The CDR3 spells CASSFGDSFQETQYF. DNA for the CDR3: TGCGCCAGCAGCTTCGGCGACAGCTTTCAAGAGACCCAGTACTTC.